The 9 T cell receptor beta chains presented below share a single source sample, sequenced in a study of Ad26.COV2.S vaccination and SARS-CoV-2 variants. TCRdb's table, derived via immunoSEQ multiplex PCR, lists solely in-frame clones and lacks some. Among around 450,000 clones listed, about 88% were seen once. As for treatment: around 19 received Ad26.COV2.S at low or high dose, single or two shots; five or six received placebo; per-sample allocation not given. It was on day 63 after the first vaccine or placebo injection that samples were taken. The sample in question was peripheral blood, obtained in a trial of Ad26.COV2.S vaccine versus placebo. All receptors come from a person between 18 and 65 years old who received the Ad26.COV2.S COVID-19 vaccine or a placebo.

V gene TRBV5-4 combines with J gene TRBJ2-7; D call uncertain. The V end lost 1 base, the J end lost 2 bases, and 10 bases lay between the germline ends. Germline V gene lookup returns CDR1 SGHNT and CDR2 YYREEE (reference sequence). The CDR3 has 14 residues. CDR3 sequence (DNA): TGTGCCAGCAGCTTGAAAGGACGGGCCTACGAGCAGTACTTC. This encodes CASSLKGRAYEQYF.

The chain couples TRBV19 to TRBJ2-5; tentatively, D is TRBD1 (5 bases). Germline lookup yields CDR1 LNHDA and CDR2 SQIVND (reference sequence). V was cut by 7 bases and J by 2 bases, with 17 bases left in between. The CDR3 has 15 amino acids. The CDR3 loop is CASTIKSGHQETQYF. In DNA form, the CDR3 reads TGTGCCAGTACCATAAAATCTGGACATCAAGAGACCCAGTACTTC.

This clone has more than one count but fewer than ten. The chain joins TRBV19 to TRBJ1-1, with no clear D. This CDR3 spans 13 amino acids. Trimming pared 7 bases from V and 0 bases from J, leaving 9 bases between. Germline V gives CDR1 LNHDA, CDR2 SQIVND (reference sequence). The DNA for the CDR3 is TGTGCCAGTAAAATGGTTATGAACACTGAAGCTTTCTTT. This codes for CASKMVMNTEAFF.

This sequence joins TRBV6-5 and TRBJ1-1, with D maybe TRBD1 (5 bases). There are 12 residues in the CDR3. CDR1 is MNHEY and CDR2 is SVGAGI in the germline V gene. V lost 6 bases, J lost 7 bases, and 12 bases lay in between. The CDR3 loop is CASSRPGYEAFF. The CDR3 coding sequence is TGTGCCAGCAGCCGTCCAGGGTATGAAGCTTTCTTT.

The V call is TRBV19, the J call TRBJ2-5; D not resolved. The CDR3 runs to 13 residues. V lost 4 bases and J lost 3, with 9 bases in between. Germline V CDR1 and CDR2: LNHDA, SQIVND (reference sequence). The CDR3 reads CASSTTGEETQYF. CDR3 nucleotide sequence: TGTGCCAGTAGTACGACTGGAGAAGAGACCCAGTACTTC.

V usage is TRBV19 and J usage is TRBJ2-2, with D perhaps TRBD2 (6 bases). This CDR3 spans 14 amino acids. The germline V gene has CDR1 LNHDA and CDR2 SQIVND (reference sequence). The V and J ends lost 10 bases and 6 bases respectively, with 18 bases between them. In nucleotides, the CDR3 is TGTGCCACCGGGGACCCCGGCGGGGCCGGGGAGCTGTTTTTT. Residues: CATGDPGGAGELFF.

This chain connects TRBV28 to TRBJ2-1, with TRBD2 matching 11 bases. V gave up 6 bases and J gave up 7 bases; unmatched junction bases: 14. Germline V CDR1 and CDR2: MDHEN, SYDVKM. CDR3 size: 17 residues. CDR3 nucleotide sequence: TGTGCCAGCAGCATAGAGCCCTTAGCGGGAGGGCCGAATGAGCAGTTCTTC. Protein sequence: CASSIEPLAGGPNEQFF.

This chain connects TRBV28 to TRBJ2-6, with 7 bases fitting TRBD1. Germline V gene sequence: CDR1 MDHEN, CDR2 SYDVKM. This CDR3 has 14 residues. The ends lost 5 bases at V and 8 bases at J; junction bases unmatched: 6. The DNA for the CDR3 is TGTGCCAGCAGTAGGGGGCTGGAAACCAACGTCCTGACTTTC. As protein: CASSRGLETNVLTF.

V usage is TRBV30 and J usage is TRBJ2-1; D is perhaps TRBD2 (5 bases). Trimming removed 3 bases from V and 10 bases from J, with 10 bases in between. This CDR3 is 11 amino acids long. Germline V gene sequence: CDR1 GTSNPN, CDR2 SVGIG (reference sequence). CDR3 protein: CAWSGMREQFF. The DNA for the CDR3 is TGTGCCTGGAGCGGGATGAGGGAGCAGTTCTTC.